This T cell receptor (beta chain) was profiled in a study of regulatory T cells in long-lasting Graves disease. The study, taken as a whole, reports: Newly diagnosed Graves' patients had higher TCR diversity than persistent ones. Accuracy was possibly reduced by small sample size.

The CDR3 is made up of 14 amino acids. Germline V lookup: CDR1 PRHDT, CDR2 FYEKMQ (reference sequence). Trimming cost V 1 base and J 2 bases, with 9 bases left between them. Both iRepertoire HTBI primers and Arm-PCR of CDR3 regions were used to build the TCR beta libraries. Each CDR3 protein gets one entry after TCRdb re-called the multiplex PCR reads with MiXCR. Altogether 520,000 or so distinct CDR3 sequences are present, 12% being singletons, with the ten largest covering 8.9%. This clonotype was picked up many times. What it recognizes is unknown. Sample time point: newly diagnosed GD, antithyroid drugs for less than 3 months. PBMCs were the source of the RNA used for TCR sequencing. The same data also went into a second study, on T cells in Graves' hyperthyroidism and ophthalmopathy. Per that study: On the basis of clinical symptoms, serum thyroxine and TRAb, thyroid ultrasound and orbital computed tomography, diagnoses were made.

The V call is TRBV13, the J call TRBJ2-7, with D unclear. Sequences were derived from peripheral blood mononuclear cells (PBMCs), sampled at new diagnosis, from a patient treated with antithyroid drugs. The source is a woman in her twenties or thirties with Graves disease. The chain's CDR3 is CASSLEGYTYEQYF. Written as DNA, the CDR3 is TGTGCCAGCAGCTTAGAGGGCTACACCTACGAGCAGTACTTC. Full variable domain (missing parts from reference TRBV13 and TRBJ2-7): AAGVIQSPRHLIKEKRETATLKCYPIPRHDTVYWYQQGPGQDPQFLISFYEKMQSDKGSIPDRFSAQQFSDYHSELNMSSLELGDSALYFCASSLEGYTYEQYFGPGTRLTVT.